This TCR beta chain was recovered during a study of radiation and T cells in renal cell carcinoma. Sequencing was performed with immunoSEQ multiplex PCR; in TCRdb, only in-frame clones are kept and a portion is missing. There are about 20,000 clones in the sample; about 80% occur only once, and approximately 39% lies in the top ten. The time point denotes: baseline pretreatment blood. Noted treatment: 15 Gy SBRT to primary tumor, nephrectomy 4 weeks later. Trimming took 10 bases from V and 9 from J; bases not matched to a gene: 14. CDR3 length: 13 amino acids. The germline CDR1 and CDR2 sequences are ENHRY and SYGVKD.

The clonotype was recovered from a man between 60 and 75 years old with renal cell carcinoma. The sample was blood, taken from a patient whose treatment included radiotherapy and nephrectomy. The J gene is TRBJ2-5, the V gene TRBV10-3; TRBD2 aligns across 7 bases. The CDR3 sequence is CATRGGQGLAQYF. CDR3 DNA: TGTGCCACCCGGGGAGGGCAGGGCTTGGCCCAGTACTTC.